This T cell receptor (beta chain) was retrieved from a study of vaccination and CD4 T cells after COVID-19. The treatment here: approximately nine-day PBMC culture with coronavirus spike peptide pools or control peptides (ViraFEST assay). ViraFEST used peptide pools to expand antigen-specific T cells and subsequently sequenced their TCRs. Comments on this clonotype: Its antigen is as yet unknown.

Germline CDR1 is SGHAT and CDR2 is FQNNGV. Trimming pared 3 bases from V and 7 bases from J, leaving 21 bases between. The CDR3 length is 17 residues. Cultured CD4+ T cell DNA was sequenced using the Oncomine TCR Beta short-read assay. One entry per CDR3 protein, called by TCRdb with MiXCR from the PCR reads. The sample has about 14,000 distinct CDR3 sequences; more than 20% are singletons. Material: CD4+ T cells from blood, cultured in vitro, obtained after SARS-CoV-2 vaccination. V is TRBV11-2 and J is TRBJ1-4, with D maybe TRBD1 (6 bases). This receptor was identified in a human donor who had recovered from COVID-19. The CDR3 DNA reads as TGTGCCAGCAGCTTGAGAGACGGGAGGGGGGGGAGTGAAAAACTGTTTTTT. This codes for CASSLRDGRGGSEKLFF.